A selection of T cell receptor beta chains follows, all from one sample in a study of T cell changes during pregnancy in multiple sclerosis. The data were produced by immunoSEQ multiplex PCR, yet TCRdb's version contains in-frame clones alone and is incomplete. The sample lists tens of thousands of clones, 75% to 95% occurring once. Sequenced material: CD8+ T cells from peripheral blood mononuclear cells, taken before pregnancy. All receptors derive from a female donor with multiple sclerosis, enrolled in a pregnancy study. CDR3s include the opening cysteine and the closing phenylalanine or tryptophan. Expanded clones are given a class, and other clones once, few, many or no size at all.

J,V,size,CDR3
TRBJ1-5,TRBV2,once,CASKDTFNQPQHF
TRBJ1-2,TRBV18,.,CASSPGATTAPNYGYTF
TRBJ1-6,TRBV20-1,.,CSPGHSPLHF
TRBJ2-3,TRBV28,once,CASRPTSGGSDTQYF
TRBJ2-1,TRBV6-1,once,CASNQLAGDSNEQFF
TRBJ1-4,TRBV27,.,CASRPFGGATNEKLFF
TRBJ1-3,TRBV6-5,.,CASSSWGQGGNTIYF
TRBJ1-2,TRBV6-5,.,CASSDGVAYGYTF
TRBJ2-1,TRBV4-1,.,CASSPRTSGYNEQFF
TRBJ1-2,TRBV6-4,.,CASSAGTANYGYTF
TRBJ2-1,TRBV7-3,.,CASSLFASTSYNEQFF
TRBJ2-7,TRBV27,.,CASSSGDGSYEQYF
TRBJ1-3,TRBV2,.,CASCRVSSGNTIYF
TRBJ2-2,TRBV13,.,CASSPRQGPGELFF
TRBJ2-1,TRBV2,once,CASSGLANEQFF
TRBJ1-2,TRBV25-1,.,CASGKTSGDGYTF
TRBJ2-3,TRBV19,.,CASSIDMEAANTQYF
TRBJ2-3,TRBV4-1,.,CASSQVGATDTQYF
TRBJ2-4,TRBV4-2,.,CASSQEKQGAANKNIQYF
TRBJ1-4,TRBV9,.,CASSSSGQGGEKLFF
TRBJ2-3,TRBV30,.,CAWSVSGGFADTQYF
TRBJ1-2,TRBV29-1,.,CSAGGGQGGDGYTF
TRBJ1-2,TRBV29-1,.,CSVGTGGGQGYTF
TRBJ1-2,TRBV9,.,CASSPGEGEGYTF
TRBJ2-2,TRBV7-7,.,CASSLGQGAAGELFF
TRBJ2-2,TRBV9,.,CASSVGLAGANTGELFF
TRBJ2-3,TRBV6-5,.,CASSDRLAPDTQYF
TRBJ2-7,TRBV9,.,CASSVGSAYEQYF
TRBJ1-1,TRBV5-5,.,CASSTPLQGMNTEAFF
TRBJ2-7,TRBV28,.,CASRLPRSSYEQYF
TRBJ1-2,TRBV5-5,.,CASSLGTGVEGYTF
TRBJ2-5,TRBV7-8,.,CASSQRGGLETQYF
TRBJ1-2,TRBV12-5,.,CASGAANGYTF
TRBJ1-2,TRBV11-2,.,CASSPGTGRNYGYTF
TRBJ1-3,TRBV13,once,CASSFTGDHSGNTIYF
TRBJ2-1,TRBV5-6,once,CASSLATSGSEQFF
TRBJ2-3,TRBV5-1,.,CASSLLDSITDTQYF
TRBJ2-1,TRBV27,.,CASSLKDRAGNEQFF
TRBJ1-3,TRBV18,.,CASSPDRAGNTIYF
TRBJ2-7,TRBV5-8,.,CASSLERTTSYEQYF
TRBJ2-7,TRBV7-9,once,CASSLVGHYEQYF
TRBJ2-7,TRBV14,.,CASNGGATYEQYF
TRBJ1-5,TRBV5-6,.,CASSSGTGNQPQHF
TRBJ1-5,TRBV5-5,.,CASSKLREGLQPQHF
TRBJ2-7,TRBV19,.,CASSWGLAGSYEQYF
TRBJ2-7,TRBV4-2,many,CASSQNRENPYEQYF
TRBJ1-2,TRBV11-2,.,CASSYGQGNYGYTF
TRBJ2-3,TRBV6-1,.,CASSEAWTGFTDTQYF
TRBJ2-7,TRBV4-2,.,CASSQGEIYEQYF
TRBJ1-2,TRBV5-1,few,CASSLRTAQDGYTF
TRBJ1-5,TRBV6-1,.,CASSGPAGSNQPQHF
TRBJ2-2,TRBV29-1,.,CSVQGRDTGELFF
TRBJ2-3,TRBV10-3,.,CAISDFPDTSTDTQYF
TRBJ1-1,TRBV10-1,once,CASSESEEGLGTEAFF
TRBJ1-3,TRBV2,.,CASTQGGDPGNTIYF
TRBJ2-2,TRBV9,.,CASSAGTRNGELFF
TRBJ2-4,TRBV4-1,once,CASSPNPGQDKNIQYF
TRBJ2-3,TRBV18,.,CASSRDTDTDTQYF
TRBJ1-5,TRBV7-9,.,CASSLGQGPDQPQHF